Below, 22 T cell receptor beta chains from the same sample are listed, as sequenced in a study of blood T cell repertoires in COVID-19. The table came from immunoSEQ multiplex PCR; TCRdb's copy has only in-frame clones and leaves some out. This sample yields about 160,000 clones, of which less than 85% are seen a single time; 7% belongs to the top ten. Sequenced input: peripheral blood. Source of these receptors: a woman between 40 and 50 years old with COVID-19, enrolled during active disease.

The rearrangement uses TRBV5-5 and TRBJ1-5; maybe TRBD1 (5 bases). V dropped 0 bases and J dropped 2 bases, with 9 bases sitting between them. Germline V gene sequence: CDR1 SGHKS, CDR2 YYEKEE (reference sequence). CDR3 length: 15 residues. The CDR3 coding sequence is TGTGCCAGCAGCTTGGCGGGGGGTGGCAATCAGCCCCAGCATTTT. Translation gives CASSLAGGGNQPQHF.

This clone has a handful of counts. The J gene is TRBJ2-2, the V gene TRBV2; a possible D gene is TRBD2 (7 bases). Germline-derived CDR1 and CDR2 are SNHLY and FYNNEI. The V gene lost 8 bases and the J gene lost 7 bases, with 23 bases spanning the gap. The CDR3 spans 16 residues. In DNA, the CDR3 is TGTGCCAGCCACTCGAGGGGGGGCGTCGGTCTCGGGGAGCTGTTTTTT. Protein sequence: CASHSRGGVGLGELFF.

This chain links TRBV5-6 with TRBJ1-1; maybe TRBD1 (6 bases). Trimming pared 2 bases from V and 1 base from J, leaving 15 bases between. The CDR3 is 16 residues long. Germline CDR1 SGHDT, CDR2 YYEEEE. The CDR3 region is CASSFSVQGWNTEAFF. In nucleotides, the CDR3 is TGTGCCAGCAGCTTTTCGGTCCAGGGGTGGAACACTGAAGCTTTCTTT.

This chain's CDR3 is CASMADDTQYF. DNA for the CDR3: TGTGCCAGCATGGCGGATGATACGCAGTATTTT. The V gene is TRBV6-6, the J gene TRBJ2-3; D not certain. The CDR3 sequence is 11 residues long. The germline V gene has CDR1 MNHNY and CDR2 SVGAGI (reference sequence). V was trimmed by 7 bases and J by 6 bases, leaving 8 bases between them.

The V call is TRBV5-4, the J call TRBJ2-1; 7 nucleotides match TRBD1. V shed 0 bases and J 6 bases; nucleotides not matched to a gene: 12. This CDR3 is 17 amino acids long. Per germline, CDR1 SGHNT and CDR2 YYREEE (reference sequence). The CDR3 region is CASSLAVGGQASNEQFF. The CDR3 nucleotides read TGTGCCAGCAGCTTGGCCGTCGGCGGACAGGCCAGCAATGAGCAGTTCTTC.

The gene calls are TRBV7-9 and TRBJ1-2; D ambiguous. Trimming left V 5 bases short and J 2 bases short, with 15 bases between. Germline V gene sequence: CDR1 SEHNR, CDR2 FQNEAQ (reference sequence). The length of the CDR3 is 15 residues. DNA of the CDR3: TGTGCCAGCAGCCCCCTAGGAGAGGCAAACTATGGCTACACCTTC. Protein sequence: CASSPLGEANYGYTF.

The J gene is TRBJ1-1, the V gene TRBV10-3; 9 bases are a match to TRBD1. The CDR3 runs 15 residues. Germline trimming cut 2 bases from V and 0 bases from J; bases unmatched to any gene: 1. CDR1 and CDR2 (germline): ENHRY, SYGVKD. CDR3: CAISEGDRVNTEAFF. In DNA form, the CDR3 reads TGTGCCATCAGTGAGGGGGACAGGGTGAACACTGAAGCTTTCTTT.

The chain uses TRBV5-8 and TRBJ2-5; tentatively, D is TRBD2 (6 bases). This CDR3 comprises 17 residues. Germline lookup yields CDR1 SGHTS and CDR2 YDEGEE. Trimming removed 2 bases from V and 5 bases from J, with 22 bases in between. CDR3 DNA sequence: TGTGCCAGCAGCTTTTTTAGCGGCTTCAACGGCGCGGAGACCCAGTACTTC. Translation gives CASSFFSGFNGAETQYF.

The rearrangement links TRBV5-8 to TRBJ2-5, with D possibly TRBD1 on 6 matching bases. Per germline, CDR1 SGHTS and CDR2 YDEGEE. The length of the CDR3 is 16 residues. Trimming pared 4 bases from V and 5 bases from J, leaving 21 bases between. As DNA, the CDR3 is TGTGCCAGCAGCCTCAAAAGGGGGAACCCGTCGGAGACCCAGTACTTC. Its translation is CASSLKRGNPSETQYF.

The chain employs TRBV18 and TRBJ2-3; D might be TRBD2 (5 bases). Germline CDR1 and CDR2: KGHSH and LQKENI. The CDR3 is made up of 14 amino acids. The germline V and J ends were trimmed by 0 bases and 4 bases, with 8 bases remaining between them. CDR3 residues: CASSPPGSADTQYF. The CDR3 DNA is TGTGCCAGCTCACCACCGGGGAGCGCAGATACGCAGTATTTT.

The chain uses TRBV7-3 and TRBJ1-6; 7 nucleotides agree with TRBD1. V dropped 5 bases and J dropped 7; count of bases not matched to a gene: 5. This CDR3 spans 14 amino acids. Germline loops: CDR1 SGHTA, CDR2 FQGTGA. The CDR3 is CASSPQGRNSPLHF. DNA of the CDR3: TGTGCCAGCAGCCCACAGGGGAGGAATTCACCCCTCCACTTT.

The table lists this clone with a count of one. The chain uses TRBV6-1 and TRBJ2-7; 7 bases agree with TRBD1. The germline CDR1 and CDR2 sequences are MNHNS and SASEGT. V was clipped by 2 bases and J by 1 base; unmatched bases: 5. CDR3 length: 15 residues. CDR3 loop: CASSERGQLSYEQYF. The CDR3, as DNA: TGTGCCAGCAGTGAAAGGGGACAGCTGTCCTACGAGCAGTACTTC.

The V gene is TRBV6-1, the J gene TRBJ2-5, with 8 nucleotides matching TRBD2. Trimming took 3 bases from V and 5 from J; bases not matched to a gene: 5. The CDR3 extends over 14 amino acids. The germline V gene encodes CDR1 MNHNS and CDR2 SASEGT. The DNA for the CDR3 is TGTGCCAGCAGTGATTCGGGGGGGCGTGAGACCCAGTACTTC. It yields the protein CASSDSGGRETQYF.

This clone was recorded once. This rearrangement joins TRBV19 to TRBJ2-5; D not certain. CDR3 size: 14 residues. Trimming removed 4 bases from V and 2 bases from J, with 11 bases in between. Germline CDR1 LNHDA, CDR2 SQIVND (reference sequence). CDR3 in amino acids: CASSTRWQQETQYF. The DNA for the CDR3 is TGTGCCAGTAGTACGAGGTGGCAGCAAGAGACCCAGTACTTC.

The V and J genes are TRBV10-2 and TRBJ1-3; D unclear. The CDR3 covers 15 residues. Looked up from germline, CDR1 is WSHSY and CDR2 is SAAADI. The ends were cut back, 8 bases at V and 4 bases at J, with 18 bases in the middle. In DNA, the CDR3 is TGCGCCAGCGCCCAGGTCCTAAGTGCCGGAAACACCATATATTTT. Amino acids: CASAQVLSAGNTIYF.

Here the CDR3 reads CASSGLYNEQFF. The CDR3 DNA follows: TGTGCCAGCAGCGGACTATACAATGAGCAGTTCTTC. The chain uses TRBV12-3 or TRBV12-4 and TRBJ2-1, with D maybe TRBD2 (6 bases). Trimming cost V 6 bases and J 4 bases, with 7 bases left between them. The length of the CDR3 is 12 residues.

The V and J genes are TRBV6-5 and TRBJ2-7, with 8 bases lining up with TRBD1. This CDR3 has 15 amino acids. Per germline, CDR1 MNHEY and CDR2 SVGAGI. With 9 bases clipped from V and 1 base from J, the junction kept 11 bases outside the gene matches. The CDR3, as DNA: TGTGCCAGTCAAGAGACAGGGGCGCGATCCTACGAGCAGTACTTC. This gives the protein CASQETGARSYEQYF.

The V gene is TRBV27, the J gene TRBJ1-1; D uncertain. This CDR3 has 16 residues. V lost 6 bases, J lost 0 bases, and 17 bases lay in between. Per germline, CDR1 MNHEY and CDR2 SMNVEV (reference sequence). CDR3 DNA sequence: TGTGCCAGCAGCCCTGGTATGCTGACAATGAACACTGAAGCTTTCTTT. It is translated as CASSPGMLTMNTEAFF.

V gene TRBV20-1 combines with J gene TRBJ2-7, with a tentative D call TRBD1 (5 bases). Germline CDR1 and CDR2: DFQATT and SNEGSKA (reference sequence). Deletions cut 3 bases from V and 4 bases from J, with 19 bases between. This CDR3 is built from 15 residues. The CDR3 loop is CSASGQGKLWYEQYF. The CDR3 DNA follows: TGCAGTGCTAGTGGCCAGGGAAAGCTCTGGTACGAGCAGTACTTC.

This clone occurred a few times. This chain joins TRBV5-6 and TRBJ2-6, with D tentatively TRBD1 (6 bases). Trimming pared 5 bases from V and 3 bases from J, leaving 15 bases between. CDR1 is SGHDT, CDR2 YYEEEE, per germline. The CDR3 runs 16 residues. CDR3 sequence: CASSRTDFGGANVLTF. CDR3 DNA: TGTGCCAGCAGTCGGACAGACTTTGGTGGGGCCAACGTCCTGACTTTC.

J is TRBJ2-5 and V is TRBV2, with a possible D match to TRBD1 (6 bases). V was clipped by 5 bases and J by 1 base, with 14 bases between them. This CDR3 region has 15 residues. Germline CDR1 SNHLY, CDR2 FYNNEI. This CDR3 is CASSRQAVPQETQYF. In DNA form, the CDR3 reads TGTGCCAGCAGTAGACAGGCGGTTCCCCAAGAGACCCAGTACTTC.

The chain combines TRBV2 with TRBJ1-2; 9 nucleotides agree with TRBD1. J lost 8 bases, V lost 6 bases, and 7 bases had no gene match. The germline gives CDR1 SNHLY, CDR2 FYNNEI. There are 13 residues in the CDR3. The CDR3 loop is CASSPTGTGGYTF. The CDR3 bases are TGTGCCAGCAGCCCAACAGGGACAGGGGGCTACACCTTC.